Listed below are T cell receptor beta chains from one sample, sequenced in a study of T cells after yellow fever vaccination. Each CDR3 protein gets one entry after TCRdb re-called the 5' RACE reads with MiXCR. The repertoire holds roughly 300,000 distinct CDR3 sequences, with around 7% as singletons. The sample consisted of PBMCs, taken about 49 days after the first yellow fever vaccination. These receptor sequences come from a man aged 18 to 29 who received the YFV17D yellow fever vaccine. CDR3s include the opening cysteine and the closing phenylalanine or tryptophan. A D gene is named only where the DNA matches it firmly. Size is stated for part of the rows, as once, few or many counts, or as a class when the clone is expanded.

J | size | D | V | DNA | CDR3
TRBJ2-4 | few | . | TRBV7-2 | TGTGCCAGCACCTGGGGGGCTTCGGGCAAAAACATTCAGTACTTC | CASTWGASGKNIQYF
TRBJ1-4 | few | . | TRBV3-1 | TGTGCCAGCAGCCCGCGTGGGTCAACTAATGAAAAACTGTTTTTT | CASSPRGSTNEKLFF
TRBJ1-5 | . | . | TRBV5-1 | TGCGCCAGCAGCCCGGACTCAATCCGGCAGCCCCAGCATTTT | CASSPDSIRQPQHF
TRBJ2-3 | . | TRBD1 | TRBV3-1 | TGTGCCAGCAGCCAAGATATTAGGGGGACAGGGGAATATTTT | CASSQDIRGTGEYF
TRBJ2-7 | . | TRBD1 | TRBV5-4 | TGTGCCAGCAGCCCGGACAGGGAGGCGGGCGAGCAGTACTTC | CASSPDREAGEQYF
TRBJ2-1 | few | . | TRBV24-1 | TGTGCCACCAGAACAAACAGGGAGCAGGGTGAGCAGTTCTTC | CATRTNREQGEQFF
TRBJ2-2 | few | TRBD1 | TRBV20-1 | TGCAGTGCTAGACACCCGGGACAGGGTACGAACACCGGGGAGCTGTTTTTT | CSARHPGQGTNTGELFF
TRBJ2-3 | . | . | TRBV7-2 | TGTGCCAGCAGCTTCATTGAAGCCACAGATACGCAGTATTTT | CASSFIEATDTQYF
TRBJ2-5 | . | TRBD2 | TRBV5-5 | TGTGCCAGCAGCGTAACTAGCGGGGGGCCCTCCCAAGAGACCCAGTACTTC | CASSVTSGGPSQETQYF
TRBJ1-6 | few | . | TRBV6-2/TRBV6-3 | TGTGCCAGAGGACACTCACCCCTCCACTTT | CARGHSPLHF
TRBJ1-5 | few | . | TRBV6-2/TRBV6-3 | TGTGCCAGCAGCCCCAGGGGACAGCCCCAGCATTTT | CASSPRGQPQHF
TRBJ1-2 | many | . | TRBV7-2 | TGTGCCAGCAGTACTGTAGCAGGGATCCCTAACTATGGCTACACCTTC | CASSTVAGIPNYGYTF
TRBJ2-3 | few | . | TRBV29-1 | TGCAGCGTTGAGGGGGAGGCGGGGGATACGCAGTATTTT | CSVEGEAGDTQYF
TRBJ2-7 | . | . | TRBV7-8 | TGTGCCAGCAGCCTCCTAGCGTCCGAGCAGTACTTC | CASSLLASEQYF
TRBJ2-5 | many | TRBD1 | TRBV7-2 | TGTGCCAGCAGCTCACAGGGGCGGCAGACCCAGTACTTC | CASSSQGRQTQYF
TRBJ2-1 | . | TRBD1 | TRBV27 | TGTGCCAGCAGTCCGACCGGACAGGGGTACAATGAGCAGTTCTTC | CASSPTGQGYNEQFF
TRBJ2-2 | . | . | TRBV24-1 | TGTGCCACCAGTGCAGTCAGGGTCGGCGGGGAGCTGTTTTTT | CATSAVRVGGELFF
TRBJ1-3 | few | TRBD1 | TRBV7-9 | TGTGCCAGCAGTCGACAGGGGCCTGGAAACACCATATATTTT | CASSRQGPGNTIYF
TRBJ1-5 | few | TRBD1 | TRBV4-1 | TGCGCCAGCAGCCAAGGGGGGACAGGGGGGCAGCCCCAGCATTTT | CASSQGGTGGQPQHF
TRBJ2-7 | few | TRBD2 | TRBV7-2 | TGTGCCAGCAGCAAACTAGCGGGGGGCTTGGAGCAGTACTTC | CASSKLAGGLEQYF
TRBJ2-5 | . | TRBD1 | TRBV2 | TGTGCCAGCACTCGCCGGGACAGGGGGCAAGAGACCCAGTACTTC | CASTRRDRGQETQYF
TRBJ2-3 | . | . | TRBV24-1 | TGTGCCACCAGTGACTACACAGAGGGTACGCAGTATTTT | CATSDYTEGTQYF
TRBJ2-1 | few | TRBD2 | TRBV5-1 | TGCGCCAGCAGCTTGGTATCAGGGACTAGCGGGGTGGATGAGCAGTTCTTC | CASSLVSGTSGVDEQFF
TRBJ1-4 | . | . | TRBV3-1 | TGTGCCAGCAGCCACCGGGATAATGAAAAACTGTTTTTT | CASSHRDNEKLFF
TRBJ2-3 | many | . | TRBV10-3 | TGTGCCATCAGTGATTTTCTGACAAGGCCCTTTGGAGACACAGATACGCAGTATTTT | CAISDFLTRPFGDTDTQYF
TRBJ2-3 | few | . | TRBV10-2 | TGCGCCAGCGAGGGGGATACGCAGTATTTT | CASEGDTQYF
TRBJ1-1 | few | TRBD1 | TRBV29-1 | TGCAGCGCACACTCCGGGACAGGGGGACTGAACACTGAAGCTTTCTTT | CSAHSGTGGLNTEAFF
TRBJ2-1 | many | TRBD2 | TRBV5-1 | TGCGCCAGCAGCTTGCGGCTAGCGGGGTCTGGAAATGAGCAGTTCTTC | CASSLRLAGSGNEQFF
TRBJ2-5 | many | . | TRBV5-4 | TGTGCCAGCAGCTTGGCGGGGGCGGAGACCCAGTACTTC | CASSLAGAETQYF
TRBJ2-1 | many | TRBD1 | TRBV5-1 | TGCGCCAGCAGCTTCGGACAGGGGGAGGATGAGCAGTTCTTC | CASSFGQGEDEQFF
TRBJ2-3 | many | TRBD2 | TRBV20-1 | TGCAGTGCTCCAGGGACTAGCGGGGGACTGGATACGCAGTATTTT | CSAPGTSGGLDTQYF
TRBJ1-2 | few | TRBD1 | TRBV28 | TGTGCCAGCAGTTTACCGCAGACAGGGGGCCCCTATGGCTACACCTTC | CASSLPQTGGPYGYTF
TRBJ2-3 | few | . | TRBV11-3 | TGTGCCAGCAGCTTAGGGGTTCTTAGCACAGATACGCAGTATTTT | CASSLGVLSTDTQYF
TRBJ2-5 | . | . | TRBV30 | TGTGCCTGGAGTCCCGGGGCGGGGAAAGAGACCCAGTACTTC | CAWSPGAGKETQYF
TRBJ1-6 | . | . | TRBV14 | TGTGCCAGCAGCCTTACGAATTCACCCCTCCACTTT | CASSLTNSPLHF
TRBJ1-5 | . | . | TRBV12-3/TRBV12-4 | TGTACCAGCTGTTTAGCGCTAAATCAGCCCCAGCATTTT | CTSCLALNQPQHF
TRBJ2-7 | few | . | TRBV20-1 | TGCAGTGGGACGGACGGGTTCGGGGAGCAGTACTTC | CSGTDGFGEQYF
TRBJ2-1 | many | . | TRBV4-3 | TGCGCCAGCAGCCCAGATCATATAGGGGCGCGGAATGAGCAGTTCTTC | CASSPDHIGARNEQFF
TRBJ2-3 | . | . | TRBV5-1 | TGCGCCAGCAGCTTTGGTAGCGGAGGCACAGATACGCAGTATTTT | CASSFGSGGTDTQYF
TRBJ2-3 | few | . | TRBV29-1 | TGCAGCGTTACCGACAGCACAGATACGCAGTATTTT | CSVTDSTDTQYF
TRBJ2-7 | few | TRBD2 | TRBV9 | TGTGCCAGCAGCGTAGAGGCGGGGGGTCCTCTCGAGCAGTACTTC | CASSVEAGGPLEQYF
TRBJ2-5 | . | . | TRBV28 | TGTGCCAGCAGACCGTCGGGGCTAGTGGAGACCCAGTACTTC | CASRPSGLVETQYF
TRBJ2-3 | . | TRBD2 | TRBV5-1 | TGCGCCAGCAGCTTGTTCGCGGGGGGCCGGACAGATACGCAGTATTTT | CASSLFAGGRTDTQYF
TRBJ2-2 | many | . | TRBV7-7 | TGTGCTAGCAGCTTACGTCTGAACACCGGGGAGCTGTTTTTT | CASSLRLNTGELFF
TRBJ1-1 | . | . | TRBV4-3 | TGCGCCAGCAGCCAAGATACTATGGGAGGAACTGAAGCTTTCTTT | CASSQDTMGGTEAFF